The 8 T cell receptor beta chains reported below all come from one sample, sequenced in a study of regulatory T cells in long-lasting Graves disease. According to the study, TCR beta libraries were built with iRepertoire HTBI primers and CDR3-region Arm-PCR. TCRdb passed the multiplex PCR reads through MiXCR, listing each CDR3 protein once. The top ten clones hold about 27% of a sample with 390,000 or so distinct CDR3 sequences, about 23% of them seen once. The time point denotes: persistent/refractory GD, antithyroid drugs over 5 years with positive TRAb. PBMC-derived RNA was used for the TCR library. This specimen was peripheral blood mononuclear cells (PBMCs), taken when the disease was refractory, from a patient treated with antithyroid drugs. The receptors here all came from a woman in her thirties or forties with Graves disease.

This clonotype was picked up a small number of times. CDR3 in amino acids: CSARPKTSGSRYEQYF. The CDR3 nucleotides read TGCAGTGCTAGACCAAAGACTAGCGGGAGTCGCTACGAGCAGTACTTC. The chain is built from TRBV20-1 and TRBJ2-7; 12 bases agree with TRBD2. There are 16 residues in the CDR3. J was trimmed by 3 bases and V by 2 bases; bases with no gene match: 8. The germline V gene encodes CDR1 DFQATT and CDR2 SNEGSKA (reference sequence).

Here the CDR3 reads CASSLVTSGRTGELFF. The CDR3 DNA sequence: TGTGCCAGCAGCTTGGTGACTAGCGGGAGAACCGGGGAGCTGTTTTTT. The rearrangement links TRBV11-3 to TRBJ2-2, with 12 bases aligning to TRBD2. The CDR3 totals 16 residues. J lost 5 bases, V lost 3 bases, and 4 bases had no gene match. In germline, CDR1 is SGHNT, CDR2 YENEEA.

This clonotype was seen at least ten times. This rearrangement joins TRBV28 to TRBJ1-1; D might be TRBD1 (5 bases). The CDR3 has 16 amino acids. V gave up 3 bases and J gave up 0 bases, with 14 bases separating them. The germline gives CDR1 MDHEN, CDR2 SYDVKM. The CDR3: CASSLYPGEMNTEAFF. The CDR3 DNA sequence: TGTGCCAGCAGTTTGTATCCGGGGGAGATGAACACTGAAGCTTTCTTT.

As to this clonotype: Sequence at one end of the junction differs from germline and may be a read error. V usage is TRBV7-2 and J usage is TRBJ2-7, with no clear D. CDR3 length: 15 amino acids. In germline, CDR1 is SGHTA, CDR2 FQGNSA. CDR3 sequence reads: CASSGESRKAYKQYF. CDR3 DNA sequence: TGTGCCAGCAGCGGGGAAAGTCGCAAGGCCTACAAGCAGTACTTC.

The table lists this clonotype with many counts. J is TRBJ2-3 and V is TRBV28, with D possibly being TRBD2 (5 bases). The CDR3 totals 16 residues. CDR1 and CDR2 from the germline V gene are MDHEN and SYDVKM. The V gene lost 3 bases and the J gene lost 6 bases, with 19 bases spanning the gap. CDR3 bases: TGTGCCAGCAGTTTTATCGGAGGATGGCTTTTCGATACGCAGTATTTT. Translation gives CASSFIGGWLFDTQYF. Filled out from reference TRBV28 and TRBJ2-3, the complete variable domain reads DVKVTQSSRYLVKRTGEKVFLECVQDMDHENMFWYRQDPGLGLRLIYFSYDVKMKEKGDIPEGYSVSREKKERFSLILESASTNQTSMYLCASSFIGGWLFDTQYFGPGTRLTVL.

This clonotype was counted at least ten times. The V call is TRBV12-3 or TRBV12-4, the J call TRBJ1-2; 8 bases match TRBD1. The CDR3 totals 13 residues. V was clipped by 5 bases and J by 8 bases; unmatched bases: 7. In nucleotides, the CDR3 is TGTGCCAGCAGTCCTGGACAGGGAAGAGGCTACACCTTC. Amino acid sequence: CASSPGQGRGYTF.

This clonotype was seen many times. A much more abundant neighbour one base away suggests this may be a read error. The chain joins TRBV20-1 to TRBJ2-7; TRBD2 matches 9 bases. This CDR3 comprises 14 residues. Per the germline V gene, CDR1 is DFQATT and CDR2 is SNEGSKA (reference sequence). CDR3 bases: TGCAGTGCTAGAAGGGCGGGAGGGCCCTACAAGCAGTACTTC. Translated: CSARRAGGPYKQYF.

DNA for the CDR3: TGCGCCAGCAGCTTCTCAATCGGGACAGCGTACGAGCAGTACTTC. Translating gives CASSFSIGTAYEQYF. The rearrangement links TRBV5-1 to TRBJ2-7, with 7 bases that match TRBD1. Germline V gene sequence: CDR1 SGHRS, CDR2 YFSETQ. The CDR3 has 15 residues. Losses at the gene ends were 2 bases for V and 4 bases for J; bases not matched to a gene: 9. The entire variable domain, with the rest obtained from reference TRBV5-1 and TRBJ2-7, is as follows: KAGVTQTPRYLIKTRGQQVTLSCSPISGHRSVSWYQQTPGQGLQFLFEYFSETQRNKGNFPGRFSGRQFSNSRSEMNVSTLELGDSALYLCASSFSIGTAYEQYFGPGTRLTVT.